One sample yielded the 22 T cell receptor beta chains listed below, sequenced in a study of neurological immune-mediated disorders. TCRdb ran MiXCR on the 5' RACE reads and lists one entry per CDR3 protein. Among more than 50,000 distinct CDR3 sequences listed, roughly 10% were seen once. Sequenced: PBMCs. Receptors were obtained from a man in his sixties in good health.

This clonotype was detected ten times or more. The CDR3 coding sequence is TGCAGTCCTGACGCAGCCTATAGCAATCAGCCCCAGCATTTT. Translation gives CSPDAAYSNQPQHF. The J gene is TRBJ1-5, the V gene TRBV20-1, with D unclear. CDR3 length: 14 amino acids. Trimming shortened V by 8 bases and J by 0 bases, and 14 bases separated the two germline ends. Looked up from germline, CDR1 is DFQATT and CDR2 is SNEGSKA (reference sequence).

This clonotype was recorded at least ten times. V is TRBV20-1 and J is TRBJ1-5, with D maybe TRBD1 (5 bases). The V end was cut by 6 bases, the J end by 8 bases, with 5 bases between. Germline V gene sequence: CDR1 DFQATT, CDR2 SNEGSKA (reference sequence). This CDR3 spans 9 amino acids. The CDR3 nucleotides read TGCAGTGCGGGGGAGCCCCAGCATTTT. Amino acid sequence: CSAGEPQHF.

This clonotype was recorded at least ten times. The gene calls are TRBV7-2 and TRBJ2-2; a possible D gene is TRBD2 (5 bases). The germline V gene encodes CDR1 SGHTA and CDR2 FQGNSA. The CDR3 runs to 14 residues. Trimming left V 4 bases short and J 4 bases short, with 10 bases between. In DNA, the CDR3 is TGTGCCAGCAGCTCCGGGGATCGCACCGGGGAGCTGTTTTTT. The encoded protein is CASSSGDRTGELFF.

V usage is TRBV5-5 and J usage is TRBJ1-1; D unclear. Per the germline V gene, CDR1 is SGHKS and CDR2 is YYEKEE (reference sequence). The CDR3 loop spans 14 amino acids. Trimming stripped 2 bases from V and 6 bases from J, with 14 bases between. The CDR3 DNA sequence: TGTGCCAGCAGCTTCCTTAGGCGACGGGCTGAAGCTTTCTTT. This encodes CASSFLRRRAEAFF.

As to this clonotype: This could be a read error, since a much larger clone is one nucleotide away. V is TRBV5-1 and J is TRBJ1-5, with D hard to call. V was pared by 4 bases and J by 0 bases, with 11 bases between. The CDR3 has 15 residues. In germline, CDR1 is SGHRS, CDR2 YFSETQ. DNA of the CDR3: TGCGCCAGCAGCATTGGAACCTATAGCAATCAGCCCCAGCATTTT. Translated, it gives CASSIGTYSNQPQHF. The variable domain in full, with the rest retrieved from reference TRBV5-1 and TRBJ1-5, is KAGVTQTPRYLIKTRGQQVTLSCSPISGHRSVSWYQQTPGQGLQFLFEYFSETQRNKGNFPGRFSGRQFSNSRSEMNVSTLELGDSALYLCASSIGTYSNQPQHFGDGTRLSIL.

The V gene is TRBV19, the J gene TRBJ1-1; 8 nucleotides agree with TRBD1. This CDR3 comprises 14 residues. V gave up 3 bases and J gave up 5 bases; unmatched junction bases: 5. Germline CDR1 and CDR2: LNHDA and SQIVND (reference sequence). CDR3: CASSMTGVWTEAFF. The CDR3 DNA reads TGTGCCAGTAGTATGACAGGGGTTTGGACTGAAGCTTTCTTT.

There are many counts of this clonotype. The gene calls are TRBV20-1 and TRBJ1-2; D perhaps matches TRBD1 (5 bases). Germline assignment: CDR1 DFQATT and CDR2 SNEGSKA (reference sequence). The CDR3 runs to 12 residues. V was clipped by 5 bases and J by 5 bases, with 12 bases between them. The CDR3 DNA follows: TGCAGTGCTCCTGGGACGGGGTATGGCTACACCTTC. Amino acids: CSAPGTGYGYTF.

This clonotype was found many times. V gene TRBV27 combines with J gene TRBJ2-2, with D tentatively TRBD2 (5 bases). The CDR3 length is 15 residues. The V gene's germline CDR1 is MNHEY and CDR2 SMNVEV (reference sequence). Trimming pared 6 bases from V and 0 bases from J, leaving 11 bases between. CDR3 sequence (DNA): TGTGCCAGCAGACCCCCGAGGGCGAACACCGGGGAGCTGTTTTTT. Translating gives CASRPPRANTGELFF.

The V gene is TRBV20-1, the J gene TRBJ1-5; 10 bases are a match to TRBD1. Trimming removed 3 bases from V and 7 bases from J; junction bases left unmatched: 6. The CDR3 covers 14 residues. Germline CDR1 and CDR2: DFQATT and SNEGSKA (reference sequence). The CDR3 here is CSARGTTGGQPQHF. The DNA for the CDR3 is TGCAGTGCTAGGGGAACGACAGGGGGCCAGCCCCAGCATTTT.

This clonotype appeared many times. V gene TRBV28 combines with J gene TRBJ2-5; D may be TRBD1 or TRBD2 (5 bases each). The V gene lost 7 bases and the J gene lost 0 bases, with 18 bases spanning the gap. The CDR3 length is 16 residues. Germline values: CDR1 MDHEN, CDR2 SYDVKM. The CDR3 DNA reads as TGTGCCAGCACTGTCCCGGGACCTTGGTACCAAGAGACCCAGTACTTC. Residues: CASTVPGPWYQETQYF.

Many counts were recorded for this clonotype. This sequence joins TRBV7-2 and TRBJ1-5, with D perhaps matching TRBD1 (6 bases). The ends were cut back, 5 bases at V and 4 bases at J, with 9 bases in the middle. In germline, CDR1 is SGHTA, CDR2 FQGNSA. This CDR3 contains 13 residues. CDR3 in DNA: TGTGCCAGCAGCATACAGGGAAATCAGCCCCAGCATTTT. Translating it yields CASSIQGNQPQHF.

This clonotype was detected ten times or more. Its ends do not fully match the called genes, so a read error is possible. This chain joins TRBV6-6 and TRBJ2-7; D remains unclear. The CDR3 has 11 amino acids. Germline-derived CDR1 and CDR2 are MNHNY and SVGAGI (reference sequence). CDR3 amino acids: CASSYGFDWSF. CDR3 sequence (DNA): TGTGCCAGCAGTTACGGCTTTGATTGGAGCTTC.

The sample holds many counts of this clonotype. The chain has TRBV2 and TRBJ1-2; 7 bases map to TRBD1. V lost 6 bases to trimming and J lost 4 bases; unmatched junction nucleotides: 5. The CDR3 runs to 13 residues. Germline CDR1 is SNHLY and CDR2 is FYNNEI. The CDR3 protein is CASSRQGGYGYTF. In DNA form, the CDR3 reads TGTGCCAGCAGCCGACAGGGAGGCTATGGCTACACCTTC.

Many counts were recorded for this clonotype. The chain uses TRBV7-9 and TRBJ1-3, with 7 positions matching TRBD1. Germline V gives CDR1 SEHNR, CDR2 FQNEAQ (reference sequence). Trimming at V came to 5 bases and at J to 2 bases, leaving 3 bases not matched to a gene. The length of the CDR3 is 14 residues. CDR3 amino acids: CASSQGEAGNTIYF. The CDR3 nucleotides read TGTGCCAGCAGCCAGGGGGAGGCTGGAAACACCATATATTTT.

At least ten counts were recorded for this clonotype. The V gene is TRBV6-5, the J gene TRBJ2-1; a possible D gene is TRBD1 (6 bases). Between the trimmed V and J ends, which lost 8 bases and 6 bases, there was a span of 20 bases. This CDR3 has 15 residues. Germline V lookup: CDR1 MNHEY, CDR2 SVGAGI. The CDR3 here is CASRQFGTHTNEQFF. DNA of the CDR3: TGTGCCAGCCGACAGTTCGGGACACATACCAATGAGCAGTTCTTC.

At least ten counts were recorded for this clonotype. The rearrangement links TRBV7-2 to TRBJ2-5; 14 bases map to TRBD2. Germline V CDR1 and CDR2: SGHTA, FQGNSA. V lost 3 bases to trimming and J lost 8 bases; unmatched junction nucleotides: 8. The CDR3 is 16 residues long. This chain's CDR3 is CASSFGLAGGRGTQYF. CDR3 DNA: TGTGCCAGCAGCTTCGGACTAGCGGGGGGCCGAGGTACCCAGTACTTC. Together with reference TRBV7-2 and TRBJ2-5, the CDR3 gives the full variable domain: GAGVSQSPSNKVTEKGKDVELRCDPISGHTALYWYRQSLGQGLEFLIYFQGNSAPDKSGLPSDRFSAERTGGSVSTLTIQRTQQEDSAVYLCASSFGLAGGRGTQYFGPGTRLLVL.

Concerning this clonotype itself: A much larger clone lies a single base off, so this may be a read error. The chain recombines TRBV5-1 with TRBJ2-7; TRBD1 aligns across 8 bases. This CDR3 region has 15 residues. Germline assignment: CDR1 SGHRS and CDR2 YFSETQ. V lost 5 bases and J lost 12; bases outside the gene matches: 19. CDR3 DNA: TGCGCCAGCAGTCACAAGGACAGGGCCGCTCAATGGATGTACTTC. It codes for CASSHKDRAAQWMYF.

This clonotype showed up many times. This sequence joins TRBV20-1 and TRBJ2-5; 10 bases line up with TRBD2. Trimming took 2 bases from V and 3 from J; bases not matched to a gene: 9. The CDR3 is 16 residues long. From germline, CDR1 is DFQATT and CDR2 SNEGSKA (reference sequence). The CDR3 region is CSARKLAGGYEETQYF. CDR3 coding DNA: TGCAGTGCTAGAAAGTTAGCGGGGGGCTATGAAGAGACCCAGTACTTC.

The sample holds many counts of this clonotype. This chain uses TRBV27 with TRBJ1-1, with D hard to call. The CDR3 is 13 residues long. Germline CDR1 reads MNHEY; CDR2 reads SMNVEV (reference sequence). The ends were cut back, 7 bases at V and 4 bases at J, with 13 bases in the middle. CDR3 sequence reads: CASTLLWGTEAFF. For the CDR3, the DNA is TGTGCCAGCACCTTGCTTTGGGGCACTGAAGCTTTCTTT.

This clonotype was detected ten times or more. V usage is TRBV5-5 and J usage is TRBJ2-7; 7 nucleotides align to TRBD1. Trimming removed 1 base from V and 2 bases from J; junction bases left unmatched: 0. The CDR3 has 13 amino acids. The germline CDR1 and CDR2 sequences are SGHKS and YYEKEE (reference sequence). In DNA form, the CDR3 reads TGTGCCAGCAGCTTGCAGGGGGCCTACGAGCAGTACTTC. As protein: CASSLQGAYEQYF.

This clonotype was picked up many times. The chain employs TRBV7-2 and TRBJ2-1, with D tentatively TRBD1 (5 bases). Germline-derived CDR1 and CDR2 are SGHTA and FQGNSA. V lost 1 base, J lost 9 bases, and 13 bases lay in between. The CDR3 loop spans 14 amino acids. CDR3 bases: TGTACCAGCAGCTTAGAAGGGGCCTCTAGTGAGCAGTTCTTC. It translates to CTSSLEGASSEQFF.

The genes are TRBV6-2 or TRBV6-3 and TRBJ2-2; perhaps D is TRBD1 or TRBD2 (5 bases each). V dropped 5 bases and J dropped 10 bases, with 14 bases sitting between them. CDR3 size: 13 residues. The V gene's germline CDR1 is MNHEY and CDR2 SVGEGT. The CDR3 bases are TGTGCCAGCAGTACGGGGACGGCAGAGGAGCTGTTTTTT. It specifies CASSTGTAEELFF.